This T cell receptor beta chain derives from a study of neoadjuvant nivolumab and ipilimumab in lung cancer. Germline V gene lookup returns CDR1 SGHNT and CDR2 YENEEA. The CDR3 is made up of 18 amino acids. Trimming cost V 0 bases and J 0 bases, with 15 bases left between them. Clones were read by immunoSEQ multiplex PCR, and TCRdb kept only the in-frame ones, dropping some. This sample carries more than 15,000 clones, around three quarters of them seen once, and the ten largest clones take around 10%. This clone has a handful of counts. Its cognate antigen is unknown. General study results and limits: TCR sequencing covered a small number of samples. Pathologic regression was not significantly tied to TCR clonality.

The chain couples TRBV11-3 to TRBJ2-1; a weak D match, TRBD1 (5 bases). The sample in question was tumor tissue, obtained after neoadjuvant nivolumab, alone or with ipilimumab, at or shortly before surgery. The receptor was derived from an adult with non-small cell lung cancer. CDR3: CASSLDSSRVSSYNEQFF. The CDR3 DNA follows: TGTGCCAGCAGCTTAGATTCGAGCAGGGTCAGCTCCTACAATGAGCAGTTCTTC.